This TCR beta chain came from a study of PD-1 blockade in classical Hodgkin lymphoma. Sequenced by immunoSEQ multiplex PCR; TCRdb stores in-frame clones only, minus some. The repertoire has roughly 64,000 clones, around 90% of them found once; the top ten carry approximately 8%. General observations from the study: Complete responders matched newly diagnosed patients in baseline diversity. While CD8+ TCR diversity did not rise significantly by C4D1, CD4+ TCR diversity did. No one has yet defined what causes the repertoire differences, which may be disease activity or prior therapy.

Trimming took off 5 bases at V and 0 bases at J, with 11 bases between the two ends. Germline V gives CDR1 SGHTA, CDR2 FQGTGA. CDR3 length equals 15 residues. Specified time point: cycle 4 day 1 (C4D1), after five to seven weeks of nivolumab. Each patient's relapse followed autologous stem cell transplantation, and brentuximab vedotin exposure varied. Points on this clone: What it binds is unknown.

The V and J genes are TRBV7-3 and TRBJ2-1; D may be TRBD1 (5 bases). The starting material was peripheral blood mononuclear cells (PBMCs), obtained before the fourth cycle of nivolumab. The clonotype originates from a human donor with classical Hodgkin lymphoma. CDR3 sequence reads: CASSPTERSYNEQFF. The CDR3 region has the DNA TGTGCCAGCAGCCCGACAGAGCGCTCCTACAATGAGCAGTTCTTC.